Listed here is a single T cell receptor (beta chain). Its antigen remains unidentified. These data originate in a study of cytomegalovirus exposure and HLA in healthy donors. Study findings and constraints: Reportedly, cytomegalovirus status was diagnosed with high sensitivity and specificity. When analyzed later, a missense DCLRE1C variant was found to be linked to TCR beta V- and J-gene trimming.

Germline values: CDR1 GTSNPN, CDR2 SVGIG (reference sequence). The CDR3 loop spans 13 amino acids. Deletions cut 8 bases from V and 3 bases from J, with 15 bases between. Although they were nominally healthy when sampled, donors likely had unrecorded immune exposures. PCR employed 60 Vbeta and 13 Jbeta primers. Sequencing was performed with immunoSEQ multiplex PCR; in TCRdb, only in-frame clones are kept and a portion is missing. The data hold 100,000 to 150,000 clones, with roughly 68% observed a single time. The sample comprised PBMCs. The rearrangement uses TRBV30 and TRBJ2-3; D may be TRBD1 (7 bases). The TCR originated in a woman aged 45-65 years in good health and CMV-seropositive. This CDR3 reads CAGGTEQTDTQYF. The CDR3 DNA is TGTGCCGGCGGGACAGAGCAGACAGATACGCAGTATTTT.